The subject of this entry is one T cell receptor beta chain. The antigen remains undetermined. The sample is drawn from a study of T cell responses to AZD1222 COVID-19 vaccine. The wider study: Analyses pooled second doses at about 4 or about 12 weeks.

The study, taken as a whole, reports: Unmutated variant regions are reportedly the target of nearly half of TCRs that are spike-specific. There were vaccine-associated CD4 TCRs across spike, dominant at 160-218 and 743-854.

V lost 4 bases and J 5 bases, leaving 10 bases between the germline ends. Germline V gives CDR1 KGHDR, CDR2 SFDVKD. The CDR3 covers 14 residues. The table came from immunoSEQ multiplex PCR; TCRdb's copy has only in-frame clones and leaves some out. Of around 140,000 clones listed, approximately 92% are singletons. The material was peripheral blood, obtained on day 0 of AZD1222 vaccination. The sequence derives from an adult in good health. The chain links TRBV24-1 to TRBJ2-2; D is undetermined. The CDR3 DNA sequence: TGTGCCACCAGTGACGCGATGACTACCGGGGAGCTGTTTTTT. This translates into CATSDAMTTGELFF.